The rows below give T cell receptor beta chains drawn from one sample of a study of tumor and adjacent non-tumor tissue in lung cancer. TCRdb re-called the multiplex PCR reads through MiXCR, storing one row per CDR3 protein. The data show over 110,000 distinct CDR3 sequences, around two thirds seen once. The specimen was lung tumor tissue. These receptors originate from a man between 60 and 75 years old with small cell lung cancer. CDR3s include the opening cysteine and the closing phenylalanine or tryptophan.

TRBV7-8	TRBJ1-4	CASSGRGGEKLFF
TRBV18	TRBJ1-6	CASSGQANYNSPLHF
TRBV7-3	TRBJ2-1	CASSLRAGQGSYNEEFF
TRBV12-5	TRBJ2-5	CASGPDHRIRETQYF
TRBV12-5	TRBJ2-1	CASQVGPGQGWNEQFF
TRBV5-5	TRBJ2-2	CASSLLYRAAGELFF
TRBV20-1	TRBJ1-3	CSARDGGNTIYF
TRBV29-1	TRBJ2-2	CSVELEGARTGELFF
TRBV11-2	TRBJ2-2	CTSTVDGGSAGEMFF
TRBV30	TRBJ1-2	CASRDRDYGYTF
TRBV20-1	TRBJ1-2	CSATPGQTYGYTF
TRBV7-3	TRBJ2-3	CASISSSASTDTQYF
TRBV11-3	TRBJ1-2	CGSSPGQGLNLYVYTF
TRBV20-1	TRBJ2-3	CTANPGGPVTQYF
TRBV20-1	TRBJ2-5	CRARVAGDTETQYF
TRBV6-5	TRBJ2-4	CVSRWSGQNIQYF
TRBV20-1	TRBJ1-4	CTARGGAGANEKLFF
TRBV6-6	TRBJ2-2	CVSSQGAVNTGELFF
TRBV6-1	TRBJ1-2	CASSEISPLYGYTF
TRBV6-9	TRBJ2-3	CATDPFILDPGCRDTQYF
TRBV12-3/TRBV12-4	TRBJ2-2	CASSVTNTGELFF
TRBV12-3/TRBV12-4	TRBJ2-3	CASSLAGVHDTQYF
TRBV12-3/TRBV12-4	TRBJ2-6	CASSLVGANVRTF
TRBV2	TRBJ1-2	CASRLGQGADGYTF
TRBV11-1	TRBJ2-5	CASNADRGSQGTQYF
TRBV12-3/TRBV12-4	TRBJ2-7	CASSLSGPYEQYF
TRBV5-6	TRBJ1-2	CTSGPLGGFGGYIF
TRBV6-6	TRBJ2-7	CDSSSLDLAGDTYEQYF
TRBV20-1	TRBJ2-7	CSATSGTTYEQYF
TRBV6-5	TRBJ1-2	CAGIYEGRVGYGYTF
TRBV7-2	TRBJ1-5	CASSRRQGGDQPQHF
TRBV20-1	TRBJ2-7	CSARGGRKAYEQYF
TRBV28	TRBJ1-2	CASENRVGYTF
TRBV4-2	TRBJ2-2	CASAQHTGTNTGELFF
TRBV12-3/TRBV12-4	TRBJ2-1	CASSFGSGRGALRNERFF